The 20 T cell receptor beta chains given below trace back to one sample, sequenced in a study of blood T cell repertoires in COVID-19. TCRdb's copy holds only in-frame clones and misses some; the assay was immunoSEQ multiplex PCR. This sample yields around 370,000 clones, of which around nine tenths are seen a single time; 0.9% to 1.5% belongs to the top ten. Sequenced: PBMCs or T cells enriched from blood (not recorded which). The receptors stem from a woman in her late teens or twenties who had recovered from COVID-19.

The J gene is TRBJ1-2, the V gene TRBV28; 10 bases line up with TRBD1. V lost 6 bases and J lost 4; bases outside the gene matches: 11. This CDR3 has 16 amino acids. Looked up from germline, CDR1 is MDHEN and CDR2 is SYDVKM. The CDR3 bases are TGTGCCAGCAGGCCCGGGACAGGGGTTTTAGGCTATGGCTACACCTTC. Translated: CASRPGTGVLGYGYTF.

This chain joins TRBV7-2 and TRBJ2-2; 11 bases align to TRBD2. This CDR3 is 15 amino acids long. Trimming removed 8 bases from V and 1 base from J; junction bases left unmatched: 3. Germline values: CDR1 SGHTA, CDR2 FQGNSA. The CDR3 loop reads CASGLAGGNTGELFF. CDR3 DNA: TGTGCCAGCGGTCTAGCGGGGGGGAACACCGGGGAGCTGTTTTTT.

The chain recombines TRBV3-1 (or the pseudogene TRBV3-2) with TRBJ2-1, with a tentative D call TRBD2 (5 bases). The CDR3 runs to 14 residues. Germline V gene data show CDR1 as LGHDT and CDR2 as YNNKEL (reference sequence). Trimming left V 5 bases short and J 8 bases short, with 16 bases between. CDR3 DNA sequence: TGTGCCAGCAGCTACGATATGACCGGGGATGAGCAGTTCTTC. This translates into CASSYDMTGDEQFF.

V and J are TRBV15 and TRBJ2-7; the match to TRBD2 covers 8 bases. Germline CDR1 reads LNHNV; CDR2 reads YYDKDF (reference sequence). The CDR3 has 19 amino acids. V lost 0 bases to trimming and J lost 1 base; unmatched junction nucleotides: 14. CDR3 nucleotide sequence: TGTGCCACCAGCAGAGATCCCACTTTTAGCGGGGTAATATCCTACGAGCAGTACTTC. Translated: CATSRDPTFSGVISYEQYF.

V gene TRBV5-1 combines with J gene TRBJ1-2; 8 nucleotides align to TRBD1. Germline V gives CDR1 SGHRS, CDR2 YFSETQ. After removal of 4 bases from V and 6 bases from J, the junction contained 8 bases not matched to a gene. CDR3 length equals 14 residues. The CDR3 DNA sequence: TGCGCCAGCAGCACCTCAGGGGGCCCTAATGGCTACACCTTC. Translated, it gives CASSTSGGPNGYTF.

The chain links TRBV19 to TRBJ1-5; the match to TRBD1 covers 9 bases. Germline V gene sequence: CDR1 LNHDA, CDR2 SQIVND (reference sequence). The CDR3 runs 17 residues. V trimming: 5 bases; J trimming: 5 bases; junction bases outside the gene matches: 13. This chain's CDR3 is CASSRRQGVGIDQPQHF. CDR3 coding DNA: TGTGCCAGTAGTCGCAGACAGGGGGTTGGAATAGATCAGCCCCAGCATTTT. Based on the CDR3 plus reference TRBV19 and TRBJ1-5, the full variable domain is DGGITQSPKYLFRKEGQNVTLSCEQNLNHDAMYWYRQDPGQGLRLIYYSQIVNDFQKGDIAEGYSVSREKKESFPLTVTSAQKNPTAFYLCASSRRQGVGIDQPQHFGDGTRLSIL.

This clone was picked up one time. The chain uses TRBV3-1 (or the pseudogene TRBV3-2) and TRBJ2-2, with 11 bases lining up with TRBD1. Germline V gene data show CDR1 as LGHDT and CDR2 as YNNKEL (reference sequence). The CDR3 totals 18 residues. J lost 2 bases, V lost 1 base, and 6 bases had no gene match. CDR3 residues: CASSQGWDRGFNTGELFF. CDR3 bases: TGTGCCAGCAGCCAAGGATGGGACAGGGGGTTTAACACCGGGGAGCTGTTTTTT.

J is TRBJ2-3 and V is TRBV6-5; 7 nucleotides align to TRBD2. V gave up 4 bases and J gave up 1 base; unmatched junction bases: 5. Germline-derived CDR1 and CDR2 are MNHEY and SVGAGI. The CDR3 extends over 15 amino acids. DNA for the CDR3: TGTGCCAGCAGTTGGGGACGGGGGGGCACAGATACGCAGTATTTT. Encoded protein: CASSWGRGGTDTQYF.

The chain employs TRBV7-8 and TRBJ2-5; D gene uncertain. The CDR3 consists of 12 residues. CDR1 and CDR2 from the germline V gene are SGHVS and FQNEAQ. Trimming removed 1 base from V and 5 bases from J, with 5 bases in between. The CDR3 protein is CASSLVRETQYF. The CDR3 DNA reads TGTGCCAGCAGCTTAGTGCGGGAGACCCAGTACTTC.

This sequence joins TRBV5-1 and TRBJ2-2, with TRBD1 identical over 7 bases. V gave up 3 bases and J gave up 6 bases; unmatched junction bases: 8. Per the germline V gene, CDR1 is SGHRS and CDR2 is YFSETQ. The CDR3 runs 15 residues. The CDR3 nucleotides read TGCGCCAGCAGCTCTGGCCTGACAGGGTCCGGGGAGCTGTTTTTT. It specifies CASSSGLTGSGELFF. The whole variable domain, filled in from reference TRBV5-1 and TRBJ2-2, reads KAGVTQTPRYLIKTRGQQVTLSCSPISGHRSVSWYQQTPGQGLQFLFEYFSETQRNKGNFPGRFSGRQFSNSRSEMNVSTLELGDSALYLCASSSGLTGSGELFFGEGSRLTVL.

This rearrangement joins TRBV23-1 to TRBJ2-4, with D possibly TRBD1 on 5 matching bases. Being an ORF, TRBV23-1 has a function that is uncertain. V dropped 3 bases and J dropped 0 bases, with 15 bases sitting between them. The CDR3 has 17 amino acids. The CDR3: CASSHPTDLLAKNIQYF. The CDR3 nucleotides are TGCGCCAGCAGTCATCCGACAGACCTGCTAGCCAAAAACATTCAGTACTTC.

The chain has TRBV19 and TRBJ1-6; no clear D gene. The CDR3 is 12 amino acids. Germline CDR1 and CDR2: LNHDA and SQIVND (reference sequence). V was cut by 7 bases and J by 14 bases, with 15 bases left in between. CDR3 in amino acids: CASTNREMSLHF. DNA of the CDR3: TGTGCCAGTACCAACCGCGAGATGTCCCTCCACTTT.

This sequence joins TRBV3-1 (or the pseudogene TRBV3-2) and TRBJ2-7; perhaps TRBD2 as D (7 bases). Trimming took off 1 base at V and 3 bases at J, with 13 bases between the two ends. The germline CDR1 and CDR2 sequences are LGHDT and YNNKEL (reference sequence). This CDR3 spans 15 amino acids. The CDR3: CASSQGGRGIYEQYF. As DNA, the CDR3 is TGTGCCAGCAGCCAAGGGGGGCGGGGGATCTACGAGCAGTACTTC.

This chain links TRBV27 with TRBJ1-1; 9 bases map to TRBD1. V lost 8 bases, J lost 1 base, and 5 bases stayed unmatched. The CDR3 totals 14 residues. CDR1 and CDR2 from the germline V gene are MNHEY and SMNVEV (reference sequence). CDR3 DNA sequence: TGTGCCAGCGTCTTGGACAGGGGGAACACTGAAGCTTTCTTT. Translated: CASVLDRGNTEAFF.

CDR3 in DNA: TGTGCCAGCAGTTTTAATAGCGGGCCCCCCTACAATGAGCAGTTCTTC. Translated, it gives CASSFNSGPPYNEQFF. This chain links TRBV7-6 with TRBJ2-1, with 7 bases that match TRBD2. V shed 6 bases and J 2 bases; nucleotides not matched to a gene: 10. The CDR3 sequence is 16 residues long. CDR1 and CDR2 from the germline V gene are SGHVS and FNYEAQ.

The chain combines TRBV5-6 with TRBJ1-3; no definite D call. Germline CDR1 reads SGHDT; CDR2 reads YYEEEE. CDR3 length equals 16 residues. V was trimmed by 4 bases and J by 0 bases, leaving 14 bases between them. As DNA, the CDR3 is TGTGCCAGCAGCGCTCTAGGCGAGATCTCTGGAAACACCATATATTTT. This encodes CASSALGEISGNTIYF.

This chain links TRBV7-6 with TRBJ2-1; D possibly corresponds to TRBD2 (6 bases). Germline V gene data show CDR1 as SGHVS and CDR2 as FNYEAQ. With 5 bases removed from V and 4 bases from J, the gap between germline ends came to 12 bases. The CDR3 loop spans 14 amino acids. Here the CDR3 DNA reads TGTGCCAGCAGCCGGCGGGGCCCTTACAATGAGCAGTTCTTC. This codes for CASSRRGPYNEQFF.

The rearrangement uses TRBV3-1 (or the pseudogene TRBV3-2) and TRBJ1-3, with D hard to call. Trimming took off 1 base at V and 2 bases at J, with 12 bases between the two ends. The CDR3 contains 16 residues. Looked up from germline, CDR1 is LGHDT and CDR2 is YNNKEL (reference sequence). CDR3 amino acids: CASSQVAPGAGNTIYF. Here the CDR3 DNA reads TGTGCCAGCAGCCAAGTTGCCCCCGGGGCTGGAAACACCATATATTTT.

This chain connects TRBV9 to TRBJ2-1; 7 bases align to TRBD1. CDR1 is SGDLS, CDR2 YYNGEE, per germline. V lost 3 bases, J lost 8 bases, and 23 bases stayed unmatched. The CDR3 extends over 19 amino acids. CDR3 in DNA: TGTGCCAGCAGCGGGCTCCCAAGGACAGGATCCGTCGTTAGGGATGAGCAGTTCTTC. This sequence encodes CASSGLPRTGSVVRDEQFF.

This rearrangement joins TRBV9 to TRBJ1-1, with D possibly TRBD1 on 6 matching bases. Germline CDR1 is SGDLS and CDR2 is YYNGEE. Trimming removed 6 bases from V and 6 bases from J, with 12 bases in between. The CDR3 is made up of 12 amino acids. The CDR3, as DNA: TGTGCCAGCAAAGGGGAGGGGGCTGAAGCTTTCTTT. Translating gives CASKGEGAEAFF. Based on the CDR3 plus reference TRBV9 and TRBJ1-1, the full variable domain is DSGVTQTPKHLITATGQRVTLRCSPRSGDLSVYWYQQSLDQGLQFLIQYYNGEERAKGNILERFSAQQFPDLHSELNLSSLELGDSALYFCASKGEGAEAFFGQGTRLTVV.